This T cell receptor (beta chain) was profiled in a study of cytomegalovirus exposure and HLA in healthy donors. Profiling relied on immunoSEQ multiplex PCR, and the TCRdb table lists in-frame clones only, not all of them. The sample includes about 120,000 clones, roughly 88% seen only once; the top ten take approximately 4.9%. Looked up from germline, CDR1 is SGHAT and CDR2 is FQDESV (reference sequence). Trimming removed 5 bases from V and 4 bases from J; junction bases left unmatched: 1. The CDR3 contains 12 residues. The chain recombines TRBV11-1 with TRBJ1-1; 7 bases fit TRBD1. The sequencing sample was made of PBMCs. The TCR was taken from a young man in good health and CMV-seronegative. CDR3: CASSAGGTEAFF. In DNA form, the CDR3 reads TGTGCCAGCAGCGCAGGGGGCACTGAAGCTTTCTTT.